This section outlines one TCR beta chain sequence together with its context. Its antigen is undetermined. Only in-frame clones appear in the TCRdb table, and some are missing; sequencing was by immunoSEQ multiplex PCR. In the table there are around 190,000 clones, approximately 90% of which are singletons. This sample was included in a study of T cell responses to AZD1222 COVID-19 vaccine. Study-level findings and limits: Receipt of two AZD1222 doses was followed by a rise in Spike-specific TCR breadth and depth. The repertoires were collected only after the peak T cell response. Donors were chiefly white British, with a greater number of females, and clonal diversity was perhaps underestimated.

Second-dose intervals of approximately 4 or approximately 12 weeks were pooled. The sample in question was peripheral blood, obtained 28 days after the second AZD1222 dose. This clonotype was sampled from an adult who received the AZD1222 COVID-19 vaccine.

The CDR3 sequence: CASSLGDPYTEAFF. The CDR3 coding sequence is TGCGCCAGCAGCTTGGGGGACCCGTACACTGAAGCTTTCTTT. The chain combines TRBV5-1 with TRBJ1-1; a weak D match, TRBD1 (5 bases). The CDR3 covers 14 residues. V was pared by 0 bases and J by 3 bases, with 9 bases between. CDR1 and CDR2 (germline): SGHRS, YFSETQ.